The 31 T cell receptor beta chains below all came from one sample that was sequenced in a study of Graves' ophthalmopathy and Graves' hyperthyroidism. The sequenced template was RNA, covering the TCR beta CDR3 region. Second-round multiplex PCR followed a first-round RT-PCR using HTBI primers. TCRdb recomputed calls from the multiplex PCR reads with MiXCR, one row per CDR3 protein. The repertoire consists of approximately 210,000 distinct CDR3 sequences, with less than 30% occurring once and the leading ten covering 8.5% to 9.5%. The sequenced material came from peripheral blood. Source of these receptors: a man aged 45-65 years with Graves' ophthalmopathy.

There are many counts of this clonotype. V usage is TRBV6-5 and J usage is TRBJ1-5; 8 nucleotides align to TRBD1. V was clipped by 0 bases and J by 6 bases; unmatched bases: 7. In germline, CDR1 is MNHEY, CDR2 SVGAGI. The CDR3 contains 16 residues. The CDR3 protein is CASSYSMDREGQPQHF. CDR3 DNA: TGTGCCAGCAGTTACTCGATGGACAGGGAAGGTCAGCCCCAGCATTTT.

V gene TRBV6-1 combines with J gene TRBJ1-2; tentatively, D is TRBD1 (6 bases). Trimming removed 6 bases from V and 3 bases from J, with 11 bases in between. Looked up from germline, CDR1 is MNHNS and CDR2 is SASEGT. CDR3 length: 13 residues. In DNA, the CDR3 is TGTGCCAGCAGGTTGACAGGTTACTATGGCTACACCTTC. Amino acid sequence: CASRLTGYYGYTF.

The chain carries TRBV25-1 and TRBJ2-2; possibly TRBD1 for D (6 bases). CDR3 length: 15 residues. V was clipped by 1 base and J by 5 bases, with 11 bases between them. CDR1 MGHDK and CDR2 SYGVNS come from the germline V gene. CDR3 nucleotides: TGTGCCAGCAGTGAATCCCCAGGGGAAACCGGGGAGCTGTTTTTT. Its translation: CASSESPGETGELFF.

This clonotype showed up many times. The chain carries TRBV5-1 and TRBJ2-5; TRBD1 is a possible D gene (6 bases). CDR3 length: 14 amino acids. V lost 4 bases, J lost 6 bases, and 16 bases lay in between. From germline, CDR1 is SGHRS and CDR2 YFSETQ. CDR3 protein: CASSEDSSLQTQYF. The CDR3 DNA is TGCGCCAGCAGCGAGGACAGCTCGTTGCAGACCCAGTACTTC.

In its sample, this clonotype was seen many times. This chain connects TRBV6-2 or TRBV6-3 to TRBJ1-6, with 8 bases fitting TRBD1. The germline gives CDR1 MNHEY, CDR2 SVGEGT. CDR3 length: 16 amino acids. V gave up 7 bases and J gave up 9 bases; unmatched junction bases: 14. This CDR3 reads CASTRTGGEYGSPLHF. The CDR3, as DNA: TGTGCCAGCACCCGAACAGGGGGTGAATACGGTTCACCCCTCCACTTT.

This clonotype was detected ten times or more. This rearrangement joins TRBV20-1 to TRBJ2-2, with TRBD2 matching over 9 bases. The CDR3 length is 15 residues. J gave up 2 bases and V 3 bases, and 4 bases lay outside the gene matches. CDR1 is DFQATT, CDR2 SNEGSKA, per germline (reference sequence). CDR3 nucleotides: TGCAGTGCTAGTAGGCGGGGGGGAAACACCGGGGAGCTGTTTTTT. Translation: CSASRRGGNTGELFF.

This clonotype was picked up many times. The rearrangement links TRBV29-1 to TRBJ1-2, with D uncertain. The CDR3 extends over 13 amino acids. Trimming took 2 bases from V and 4 from J, leaving 11 bases between them. Germline V gene lookup returns CDR1 SQVTM and CDR2 ANQGSEA. The CDR3 loop reads CSVELTEPYGYTF. In DNA, the CDR3 is TGCAGCGTTGAATTGACTGAACCCTATGGCTACACCTTC.

The CDR3 loop reads CAWSVGGRGTQYF. The CDR3 region has the DNA TGTGCCTGGAGTGTAGGGGGCCGAGGGACCCAGTACTTC. V gene TRBV30 combines with J gene TRBJ2-5; 7 nucleotides match TRBD1. Trimming at V came to 0 bases and at J to 7 bases, leaving 5 bases not matched to a gene. The CDR3 spans 13 residues. Germline-derived CDR1 and CDR2 are GTSNPN and SVGIG (reference sequence).

This clonotype was counted ten times or more. The V and J genes are TRBV4-2 and TRBJ2-7, with 7 bases fitting TRBD2. This CDR3 is 16 amino acids long. The V gene's germline CDR1 is LGHNA and CDR2 YNFKEQ. J lost 2 bases, V lost 0 bases, and 7 bases had no gene match. The CDR3 region has the DNA TGTGCCAGCAGCCAAGAAAGTCTAGCGGCGGCCTACGAGCAGTACTTC. As protein: CASSQESLAAAYEQYF.

This clonotype was recorded at least ten times. The chain links TRBV7-2 to TRBJ2-2; 8 bases line up with TRBD2. V dropped 5 bases and J dropped 4; count of bases not matched to a gene: 6. CDR3 length equals 15 residues. CDR1 SGHTA and CDR2 FQGNSA come from the germline V gene. DNA of the CDR3: TGTGCCAGCAGCCCAGGGACTAGATCCACCGGGGAGCTGTTTTTT. Amino acids: CASSPGTRSTGELFF.

This clonotype showed up just a few times. The chain carries TRBV12-3 or TRBV12-4 and TRBJ1-2; the D is unclear. With 7 bases removed from V and 8 bases from J, the gap between germline ends came to 20 bases. The CDR3 is made up of 14 amino acids. DNA of the CDR3: TGTGCCAGCACCTATACGGGATCGGAGTCCGGCTACACCTTC. Translation gives CASTYTGSESGYTF.

The CDR3: CASSLASNYGYTF. The CDR3 DNA sequence: TGTGCCAGCAGCTTAGCTAGTAACTATGGCTACACCTTC. The rearrangement uses TRBV7-9 and TRBJ1-2; no definite D call. V gave up 0 bases and J gave up 1 base, with 3 bases separating them. In germline, CDR1 is SEHNR, CDR2 FQNEAQ (reference sequence). There are 13 residues in the CDR3.

At least ten counts were recorded for this clonotype. V is TRBV6-2 or TRBV6-3 and J is TRBJ2-7, with D hard to call. The CDR3 is 10 residues long. The germline V gene has CDR1 MNHEY and CDR2 SVGEGT. Trimming cost V 5 bases and J 3 bases, with 2 bases left between them. CDR3 DNA: TGTGCCAGCAGTCACTACGAGCAGTACTTC. Translation gives CASSHYEQYF.

This clonotype appeared many times. The V call is TRBV20-1, the J call TRBJ2-2; 7 bases map to TRBD1. Germline V gene data show CDR1 as DFQATT and CDR2 as SNEGSKA (reference sequence). V lost 4 bases and J lost 0; bases outside the gene matches: 5. There are 15 residues in the CDR3. The CDR3 sequence is CSAIPTGPNTGELFF. CDR3 DNA sequence: TGCAGTGCTATACCGACAGGGCCGAACACCGGGGAGCTGTTTTTT.

Many counts were recorded for this clonotype. The CDR3 nucleotides are TGTGCCGGAGGGACACCCAATCAAGAGACCCAGTACTTC. This translates into CAGGTPNQETQYF. The rearrangement links TRBV28 to TRBJ2-5; D possibly matches TRBD1 or TRBD2 (6 bases each). From germline, CDR1 is MDHEN and CDR2 SYDVKM. CDR3 length: 13 residues. V lost 11 bases, J lost 2 bases, and 15 bases lay in between. The full variable domain, completed using reference TRBV28 and TRBJ2-5, is DVKVTQSSRYLVKRTGEKVFLECVQDMDHENMFWYRQDPGLGLRLIYFSYDVKMKEKGDIPEGYSVSREKKERFSLILESASTNQTSMYLCAGGTPNQETQYFGPGTRLLVL.

This clonotype was found many times. The CDR3 is CASSFGEVDEQYF. DNA of the CDR3: TGTGCCAGCAGTTTTGGGGAGGTGGACGAGCAGTACTTC. This chain connects TRBV12-3 or TRBV12-4 to TRBJ2-7, with a possible D match to TRBD2 (6 bases). V was trimmed by 3 bases and J by 5 bases, leaving 11 bases between them. The CDR3 runs 13 residues.

This clonotype was observed many times. The J gene is TRBJ2-7, the V gene TRBV29-1; 10 bases agree with TRBD2. This CDR3 has 15 residues. Germline V gene data show CDR1 as SQVTM and CDR2 as ANQGSEA. V shed 6 bases and J 7 bases; nucleotides not matched to a gene: 15. The CDR3 here is CSVSGLAGVVREQYF. The CDR3 DNA reads as TGCAGCGTAAGCGGGCTAGCGGGAGTGGTGAGGGAGCAGTACTTC.

The rearrangement joins TRBV27 to TRBJ2-7; tentatively, D is TRBD2 (6 bases). Germline loops: CDR1 MNHEY, CDR2 SMNVEV (reference sequence). CDR3 size: 14 residues. Trimming cost V 4 bases and J 4 bases, with 14 bases left between them. The CDR3 protein is CASSWAAGPYEQYF. The CDR3 DNA reads TGTGCCAGCAGTTGGGCGGCGGGACCGTACGAGCAGTACTTC.

This sequence joins TRBV12-3 or TRBV12-4 and TRBJ1-1, with 7 bases that match TRBD1. This CDR3 is built from 12 residues. Trimming removed 6 bases from V and 9 bases from J; junction bases left unmatched: 7. Here the CDR3 reads CASSLGTVQAFF. The CDR3 DNA is TGTGCCAGCAGCCTAGGGACAGTGCAAGCTTTCTTT.

This clonotype was picked up many times. This chain connects TRBV5-1 to TRBJ2-2; no clear D. There are 16 residues in the CDR3. Trimming pared 7 bases from V and 2 bases from J, leaving 18 bases between. Germline-derived CDR1 and CDR2 are SGHRS and YFSETQ. CDR3 sequence reads: CASSGAASANTGELFF. DNA of the CDR3: TGCGCCAGCTCTGGAGCTGCAAGCGCCAACACCGGGGAGCTGTTTTTT. The variable domain in full, with the rest retrieved from reference TRBV5-1 and TRBJ2-2, is KAGVTQTPRYLIKTRGQQVTLSCSPISGHRSVSWYQQTPGQGLQFLFEYFSETQRNKGNFPGRFSGRQFSNSRSEMNVSTLELGDSALYLCASSGAASANTGELFFGEGSRLTVL.

This rearrangement joins TRBV6-1 to TRBJ2-7; either TRBD1 or TRBD2 may supply D (5 bases each). V was trimmed by 2 bases and J by 6 bases, leaving 17 bases between them. Germline V gives CDR1 MNHNS, CDR2 SASEGT. CDR3 size: 15 residues. The CDR3, as DNA: TGTGCCAGCAGTGAACAGGCAGGGACGGTTTCCGAGCAGTACTTC. This gives the protein CASSEQAGTVSEQYF.

This clonotype has ten or more counts. V is TRBV11-2 and J is TRBJ1-2, with a weak D call TRBD1 (6 bases). The CDR3 covers 13 residues. V was trimmed by 4 bases and J by 7 bases, leaving 13 bases between them. CDR1 and CDR2 from the germline V gene are SGHAT and FQNNGV. Written as DNA, the CDR3 is TGTGCCAGCAGCTCAGAACAGGGTGGTGGCTACACCTTC. This gives the protein CASSSEQGGGYTF.

The table lists this clonotype with a few counts. The J gene is TRBJ1-3, the V gene TRBV10-1; D is perhaps TRBD1 (5 bases). Trimming took off 5 bases at V and 5 bases at J, with 16 bases between the two ends. The CDR3 has 15 residues. Germline CDR1 reads WNHNN; CDR2 reads SYGVQD (reference sequence). CDR3 loop: CASSPGTVTRNTIYF. The CDR3 DNA is TGCGCCAGCAGTCCCGGGACCGTCACCCGAAACACCATATATTTT.

The rearrangement uses TRBV19 and TRBJ1-1; no definite D call. The CDR3 covers 13 residues. Germline V gene data show CDR1 as LNHDA and CDR2 as SQIVND (reference sequence). V gave up 5 bases and J gave up 7 bases, with 14 bases separating them. CDR3 DNA sequence: TGTGCCAGTAGTGTTAAGAGCGACCTTGAAGCTTTCTTT. Its protein is CASSVKSDLEAFF.

The V gene is TRBV6-2 or TRBV6-3, the J gene TRBJ2-7; weak D call: TRBD1 (6 bases). Germline lookup yields CDR1 MNHEY and CDR2 SVGEGT. V was pared by 2 bases and J by 3 bases, with 14 bases between. The CDR3 runs to 15 residues. Here the CDR3 reads CASSYPRTAFYEQYF. CDR3 bases: TGTGCCAGCAGTTACCCCAGGACAGCCTTCTACGAGCAGTACTTC.

This clonotype has ten or more counts. The chain uses TRBV19 and TRBJ2-2; perhaps TRBD2 as D (5 bases). The V end lost 1 base, the J end lost 4 bases, and 7 bases lay between the germline ends. The CDR3 runs to 14 residues. Germline V lookup: CDR1 LNHDA, CDR2 SQIVND (reference sequence). CDR3 nucleotide sequence: TGTGCCAGTAGTATAGGGGAGTTCACCGGGGAGCTGTTTTTT. Protein: CASSIGEFTGELFF.

The CDR3 loop reads CSVAWGPNTGELFF. CDR3 DNA: TGCAGCGTTGCTTGGGGGCCTAACACCGGGGAGCTGTTTTTT. This chain uses TRBV29-1 with TRBJ2-2; possible D gene TRBD1, 6 bases. With 4 bases removed from V and 2 bases from J, the gap between germline ends came to 11 bases. Germline V gene sequence: CDR1 SQVTM, CDR2 ANQGSEA. This CDR3 is 14 amino acids long.

This clonotype was observed at least ten times. The chain combines TRBV20-1 with TRBJ2-7; 7 nucleotides align to TRBD1. This CDR3 spans 13 amino acids. Per germline, CDR1 DFQATT and CDR2 SNEGSKA (reference sequence). Unmatched junction bases numbered 12, after V lost 5 bases and J lost 8 bases. The CDR3 DNA follows: TGCAGTGCTGGGGATTTGGCACAGGGGAAGCAGTACTTC. Translation: CSAGDLAQGKQYF.

This chain uses TRBV6-5 with TRBJ1-6; 7 bases line up with TRBD1. This CDR3 contains 17 residues. Germline CDR1 MNHEY, CDR2 SVGAGI. The V and J ends lost 0 bases and 9 bases, in that order; junction bases with no gene match: 11. This chain's CDR3 is CASSYSSTGALGSPLHF. Written as DNA, the CDR3 is TGTGCCAGCAGTTACTCGAGTACAGGGGCCTTAGGTTCACCCCTCCACTTT.

This clonotype has at least ten counts. V and J are TRBV29-1 and TRBJ2-5; 10 nucleotides line up with TRBD2. Germline CDR1 reads SQVTM; CDR2 reads ANQGSEA. Unmatched junction bases numbered 7, after V lost 4 bases and J lost 5 bases. The CDR3 contains 14 residues. CDR3 region: CSVAPSGGRETQYF. CDR3 coding DNA: TGCAGCGTTGCGCCTAGCGGGGGCCGTGAGACCCAGTACTTC.

The chain recombines TRBV11-2 with TRBJ2-7, with D unresolved. This CDR3 has 15 residues. CDR1 is SGHAT and CDR2 is FQNNGV in the germline V gene. V lost 1 base, J lost 2 bases, and 12 bases lay in between. The CDR3 here is CASSLGPTAAYEQYF. The DNA of the CDR3 is TGTGCCAGCAGCTTAGGCCCGACGGCAGCCTACGAGCAGTACTTC.